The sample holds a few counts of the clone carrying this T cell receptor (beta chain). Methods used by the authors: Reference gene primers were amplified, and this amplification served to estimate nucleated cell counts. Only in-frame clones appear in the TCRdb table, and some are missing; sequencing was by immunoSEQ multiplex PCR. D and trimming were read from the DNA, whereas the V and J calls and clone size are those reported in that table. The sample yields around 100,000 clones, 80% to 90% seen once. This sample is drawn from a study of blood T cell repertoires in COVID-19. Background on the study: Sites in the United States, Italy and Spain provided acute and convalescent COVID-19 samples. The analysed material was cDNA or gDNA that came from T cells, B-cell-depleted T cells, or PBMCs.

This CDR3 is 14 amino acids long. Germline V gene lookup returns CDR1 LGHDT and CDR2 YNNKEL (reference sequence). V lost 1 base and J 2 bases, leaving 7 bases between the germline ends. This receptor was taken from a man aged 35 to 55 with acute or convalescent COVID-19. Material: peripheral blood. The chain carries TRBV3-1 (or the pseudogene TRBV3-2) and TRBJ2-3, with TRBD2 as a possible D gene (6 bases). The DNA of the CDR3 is TGTGCCAGCAGCCAAGCGGGGGACACAGATACGCAGTATTTT. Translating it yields CASSQAGDTDTQYF.